The rows below give T cell receptor beta chains drawn from one sample of a study of cytomegalovirus exposure and HLA in healthy donors. Data came from immunoSEQ multiplex PCR; TCRdb stores just in-frame clones and leaves some out. Among over 200,000 clones listed, around four fifths were seen once. The sequencing sample was made of PBMCs. The receptors shown here come from a woman aged 40 to 50 in good health and CMV-seronegative. The CDR3 runs from the conserved cysteine through the conserved F or W. The order of the fields is D gene, V gene, J gene, CDR3 length, clone size, CDR3 protein, CDR3 DNA. D genes are given only for firm matches. Size is omitted from some rows. Given values are once, few, many or a class for expanded clones.

TRBD1,TRBV7-9,TRBJ1-3,19,.,CASSFAGGTEYFSGNTIYF,TGTGCCAGCAGCTTCGCGGGGGGGACAGAATATTTCTCTGGAAACACCATATATTTT
.,TRBV19,TRBJ2-5,15,.,CASSITGGSRETQYF,TGTGCCAGTAGTATAACAGGAGGGTCGAGAGAGACCCAGTACTTC
.,TRBV18,TRBJ1-1,16,.,CASSPRLGGLNTEAFF,TGTGCCAGCTCACCACGCTTGGGGGGGCTGAACACTGAAGCTTTCTTT
TRBD1,TRBV5-1,TRBJ1-6,14,.,CASSLGQGNSPLHF,TGCGCCAGCAGCTTGGGACAGGGTAATTCGCCCCTCCACTTT
TRBD1,TRBV4-1,TRBJ2-7,17,few,CASSQTMETGAKYEQYF,TGCGCCAGCAGCCAAACCATGGAGACAGGGGCGAAATACGAGCAGTACTTC
.,TRBV6-6,TRBJ1-5,13,.,CASSTAFNQPQHF,TGTGCCAGCAGTACAGCCTTCAATCAGCCCCAGCATTTT
TRBD1,TRBV9,TRBJ2-3,16,.,CASSAPGTGVADTQYF,TGTGCCAGCAGCGCCCCCGGGACAGGGGTTGCAGATACGCAGTATTTT
.,TRBV5-6,TRBJ1-3,15,few,CASSPRTGYGNTIYF,TGTGCCAGCAGCCCAAGAACAGGGTATGGAAACACCATATATTTT
TRBD1,TRBV9,TRBJ1-6,17,.,CASSEGQGRSYNSPLHF,TGTGCCAGCAGCGAAGGACAGGGACGCTCCTATAATTCACCCCTCCACTTT
TRBD2,TRBV7-9,TRBJ2-1,15,.,CASSSYPAGGNEQFF,TGTGCCAGCAGCTCATATCCCGCGGGGGGTAATGAGCAGTTCTTC
.,TRBV6-1,TRBJ2-7,14,once,CASSEARGSYEQYF,TGTGCCAGCAGTGAAGCGAGAGGATCCTACGAGCAGTACTTC
.,TRBV7-2,TRBJ2-3,13,.,CASSLGFSGTQYF,TGTGCCAGCAGCCTAGGTTTTAGCGGTACGCAGTATTTT
.,TRBV9,TRBJ1-1,16,.,CASSVDVGLTNTEAFF,TGTGCCAGCAGCGTAGACGTGGGACTCACCAACACTGAAGCTTTCTTT
.,TRBV30,TRBJ1-1,12,.,CAWRDSSKEAFF,TGTGCCTGGAGGGACAGTAGTAAGGAAGCTTTCTTT
.,TRBV4-3,TRBJ2-3,14,.,CASSQEKRRGTQYF,TGCGCCAGCAGCCAGGAGAAGAGGCGAGGTACGCAGTATTTT
TRBD2,TRBV5-1,TRBJ2-7,16,few,CASSRFASGGEGEQYF,TGCGCCAGCAGCCGCTTTGCTAGCGGGGGGGAAGGCGAGCAGTACTTC
.,TRBV2,TRBJ1-2,15,few,CASSEASRKLYGYTF,TGTGCCAGCAGTGAAGCGAGTAGAAAGCTGTATGGCTACACCTTC
TRBD1,TRBV5-6,TRBJ2-7,15,.,CASSKPFGQGFGQYF,TGTGCCAGCAGCAAACCGTTCGGACAGGGGTTTGGGCAGTACTTC
.,TRBV5-1,TRBJ1-2,13,.,CASSLDGQEGYTF,TGCGCCAGCAGCTTGGATGGTCAGGAAGGCTACACCTTC
.,TRBV7-9,TRBJ1-2,13,once,CASSLGQVYGYTF,TGTGCCAGCAGCTTAGGACAAGTCTATGGCTACACCTTC
.,TRBV30,TRBJ2-5,13,.,CAWSVGTRETQYF,TGTGCCTGGAGTGTAGGGACAAGAGAGACCCAGTACTTC
.,TRBV11-3,TRBJ1-1,14,once,CASSYRAGLGEAFF,TGTGCCAGCAGCTATAGGGCGGGACTAGGTGAAGCTTTCTTT
.,TRBV28,TRBJ1-6,17,few,CASRLPPQVTRNSPLHF,TGTGCCAGCAGGCTACCTCCGCAGGTAACCCGAAATTCACCCCTCCACTTT
TRBD1,TRBV6-1,TRBJ1-5,19,.,CASSEQRQGRTLSNQPQHF,TGTGCCAGCAGTGAACAGCGACAGGGGCGAACCCTTAGCAATCAGCCCCAGCATTTT
.,TRBV27,TRBJ1-3,15,.,CASSLSGVSGNTIYF,TGTGCCAGCAGTTTATCGGGAGTCTCGGGAAACACCATATATTTT
TRBD1,TRBV7-3,TRBJ1-2,13,.,CASSLYRGHGYTF,TGTGCCAGCAGCTTATACAGGGGGCATGGCTACACCTTC
.,TRBV28,TRBJ1-5,17,few,CASSAPTGLIRNQPQHF,TGTGCCAGCAGTGCCCCGACAGGACTTATCAGGAATCAGCCCCAGCATTTT
.,TRBV5-5,TRBJ1-1,14,.,CASSLKVPGTEAFF,TGTGCCAGCAGCTTGAAAGTCCCGGGGACTGAAGCTTTCTTT
.,TRBV7-6,TRBJ2-1,14,few,CASSLRGNDNEQFF,TGTGCCAGCAGCTTGAGGGGGAACGACAATGAGCAGTTCTTC
.,TRBV6-1,TRBJ1-3,13,few,CASSDRPRNTIYF,TGTGCCAGCAGTGACAGGCCCCGGAACACCATATATTTT
TRBD1,TRBV6-5,TRBJ1-1,15,.,CASSLGQGGGTEAFF,TGTGCCAGCAGCCTAGGACAGGGCGGTGGCACTGAAGCTTTCTTT
.,TRBV19,TRBJ1-4,13,.,CASSIAYGSKLFF,TGTGCCAGTAGTATCGCGTACGGTTCGAAACTGTTTTTT
.,TRBV19,TRBJ2-7,15,once,CASSIRLNRVHEQYF,TGTGCCAGTAGTATCAGATTGAACAGGGTCCACGAGCAGTACTTC
.,TRBV5-1,TRBJ2-7,14,.,CASSLSNTEKEQYF,TGCGCCAGCAGCTTGTCTAACACGGAGAAAGAGCAGTACTTC
.,TRBV15,TRBJ1-2,14,.,CATSRDSRVRGYTF,TGTGCCACCAGCAGAGATTCGAGGGTCCGCGGCTACACCTTC
TRBD1,TRBV7-2,TRBJ2-5,14,.,CASSPSQGAETQYF,TGTGCCAGCAGCCCCAGCCAGGGGGCCGAGACCCAGTACTTC
.,TRBV9,TRBJ1-6,17,.,CASSVGSGGAEYSPLHF,TGTGCCAGCAGCGTAGGATCGGGTGGGGCAGAATATTCACCCCTCCACTTT
.,TRBV29-1,TRBJ2-1,13,.,CSVDMDTQLEQFF,TGCAGCGTAGATATGGACACCCAACTCGAGCAGTTCTTC
.,TRBV10-3,TRBJ2-3,14,.,CAISVGGSGDTQYF,TGTGCCATCAGTGTTGGGGGGTCCGGGGATACGCAGTATTTT
TRBD1,TRBV4-2,TRBJ2-7,15,.,CASSQSGQGAYEQYF,TGTGCCAGCAGCCAATCAGGACAGGGGGCCTACGAGCAGTACTTC
.,TRBV25-1,TRBJ2-2,13,.,CASSPGVPGELFF,TGTGCCAGTTCCCCAGGGGTTCCCGGGGAGCTGTTTTTT
.,TRBV14,TRBJ2-5,16,.,CASSQDRQGLWETQYF,TGTGCCAGCAGCCAAGATCGGCAGGGACTGTGGGAGACCCAGTACTTC
.,TRBV18,TRBJ2-6,14,.,CASSPTSGANVLTF,TGTGCCAGCTCACCCACGAGTGGGGCCAACGTCCTGACTTTC
TRBD2,TRBV10-2,TRBJ2-1,15,few,CASKISGEGHNEQFF,TGCGCCAGCAAAATCAGCGGGGAAGGTCACAATGAGCAGTTCTTC
.,TRBV10-3,TRBJ2-7,13,once,CAIRPASSYEQYF,TGTGCCATCAGGCCAGCGTCTTCCTACGAGCAGTACTTC
.,TRBV30,TRBJ2-3,16,.,CAWPGDPRGCTDTQYF,TGTGCCTGGCCCGGGGACCCCAGGGGATGTACAGATACGCAGTATTTT
.,TRBV5-1,TRBJ2-1,17,.,CASSFGGTGTFYNEQFF,TGCGCCAGCAGCTTTGGGGGGACGGGGACTTTCTACAATGAGCAGTTCTTC
TRBD1,TRBV19,TRBJ1-3,15,.,CASRIKGAAGNTIYF,TGTGCCAGTAGGATTAAGGGGGCGGCTGGAAACACCATATATTTT
TRBD1,TRBV19,TRBJ2-5,15,.,CASSIPGQGKETQYF,TGTGCCAGTAGTATCCCGGGACAGGGGAAAGAGACCCAGTACTTC
TRBD1,TRBV5-1,TRBJ2-1,15,.,CASSQGRTGGREQFF,TGCGCCAGCAGCCAAGGCCGTACAGGGGGCCGTGAGCAGTTCTTC
TRBD1,TRBV27,TRBJ2-2,15,.,CASSQYRGYTGELFF,TGTGCCAGCAGCCAATACAGGGGCTACACCGGGGAGCTGTTTTTT
TRBD1,TRBV5-6,TRBJ2-2,14,.,CASSPGTGHGELFF,TGTGCCAGCAGCCCGGGGACAGGTCACGGGGAGCTGTTTTTT
.,TRBV6-1,TRBJ1-2,11,.,CASTTLNGYTF,TGTGCCAGTACTACATTGAATGGCTACACCTTC
TRBD1,TRBV6-5,TRBJ2-7,15,.,CASSYSGTGELEQYF,TGTGCCAGCAGTTACTCCGGGACAGGTGAACTCGAGCAGTACTTC
.,TRBV18,TRBJ2-5,14,.,CASSPGGDQETQYF,TGTGCCAGCTCACCAGGAGGAGATCAAGAGACCCAGTACTTC
.,TRBV2,TRBJ2-1,15,once,CASSVRGNSYNEQFF,TGTGCCAGCAGTGTTCGGGGGAACTCCTACAATGAGCAGTTCTTC
.,TRBV27,TRBJ2-2,15,once,CASSLWAGVTGELFF,TGTGCCAGCAGTTTATGGGCAGGGGTCACCGGGGAGCTGTTTTTT
.,TRBV4-3,TRBJ1-1,14,few,CASSRKQGNTEAFF,TGCGCCAGCAGCCGGAAACAGGGGAACACTGAAGCTTTCTTT
TRBD1,TRBV10-3,TRBJ1-2,14,.,CAISSGTGWNGYTF,TGTGCCATCAGCTCCGGGACAGGGTGGAATGGCTACACCTTC